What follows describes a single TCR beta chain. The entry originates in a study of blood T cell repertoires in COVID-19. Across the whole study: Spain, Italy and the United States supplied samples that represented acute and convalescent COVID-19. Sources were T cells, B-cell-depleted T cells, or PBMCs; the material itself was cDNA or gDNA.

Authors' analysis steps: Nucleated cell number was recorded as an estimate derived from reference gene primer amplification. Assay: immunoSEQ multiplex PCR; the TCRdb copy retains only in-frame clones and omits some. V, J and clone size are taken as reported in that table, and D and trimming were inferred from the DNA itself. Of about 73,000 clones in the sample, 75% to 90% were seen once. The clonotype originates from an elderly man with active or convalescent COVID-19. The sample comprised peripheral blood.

CDR3 loop: CASSQETLAAGELFF. CDR3 bases: TGCGCCAGCAGCCAAGAAACCCTAGCGGCCGGGGAGCTGTTTTTT. This rearrangement joins TRBV4-3 to TRBJ2-2, with 7 positions matching TRBD2. Germline trimming cut 0 bases from V and 6 bases from J; bases unmatched to any gene: 4. This CDR3 has 15 amino acids. CDR1 is LGHNA, CDR2 YSLEER, per germline.